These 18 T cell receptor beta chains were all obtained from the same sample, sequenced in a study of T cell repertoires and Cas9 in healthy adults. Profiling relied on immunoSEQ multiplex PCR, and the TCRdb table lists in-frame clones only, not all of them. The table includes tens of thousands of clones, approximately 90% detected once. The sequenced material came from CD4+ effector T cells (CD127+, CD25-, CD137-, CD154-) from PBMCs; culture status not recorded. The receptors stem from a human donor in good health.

In DNA, the CDR3 is TGTGCCAGCAGCCCCGGGACCCCAGCTGGAGATGAGCAGTTCTTC. As protein: CASSPGTPAGDEQFF. The V gene is TRBV5-4, the J gene TRBJ2-1; D possibly matches TRBD1 or TRBD2 (5 bases each). CDR1 is SGHNT, CDR2 YYREEE, per germline (reference sequence). The CDR3 consists of 15 residues. The V and J ends lost 4 bases and 8 bases respectively, with 19 bases between them. The full variable domain, with the rest looked up from reference TRBV5-4 and TRBJ2-1, is ETGVTQSPTHLIKTRGQQVTLRCSSQSGHNTVSWYQQALGQGPQFIFQYYREEENGRGNFPPRFSGLQFPNYSSELNVNALELDDSALYLCASSPGTPAGDEQFFGPGTRLTVL.

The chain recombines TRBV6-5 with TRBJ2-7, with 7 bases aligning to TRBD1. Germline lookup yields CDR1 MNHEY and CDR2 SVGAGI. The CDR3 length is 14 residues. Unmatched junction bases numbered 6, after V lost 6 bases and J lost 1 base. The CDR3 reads CASSLQGSSYEQYF. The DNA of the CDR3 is TGTGCCAGCAGCTTACAGGGGTCGTCCTACGAGCAGTACTTC.

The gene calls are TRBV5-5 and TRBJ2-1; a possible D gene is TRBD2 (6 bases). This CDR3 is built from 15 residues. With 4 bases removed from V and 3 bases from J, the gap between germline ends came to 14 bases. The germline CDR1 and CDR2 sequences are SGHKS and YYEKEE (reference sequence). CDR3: CASSGTGTYYNEQFF. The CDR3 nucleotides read TGTGCCAGCAGCGGCACCGGGACTTACTACAATGAGCAGTTCTTC.

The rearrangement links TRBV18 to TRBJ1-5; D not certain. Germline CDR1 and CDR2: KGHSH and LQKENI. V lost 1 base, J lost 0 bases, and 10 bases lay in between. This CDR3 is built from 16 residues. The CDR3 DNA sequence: TGTGCCAGCTCACCACTAGCCGTGAATAGCAATCAGCCCCAGCATTTT. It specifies CASSPLAVNSNQPQHF.

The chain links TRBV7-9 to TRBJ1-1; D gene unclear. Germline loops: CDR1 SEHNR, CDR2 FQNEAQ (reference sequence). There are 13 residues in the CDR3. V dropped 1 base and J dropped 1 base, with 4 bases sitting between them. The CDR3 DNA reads TGTGCCAGCAGCTTAGAGCGGAACACTGAAGCTTTCTTT. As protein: CASSLERNTEAFF. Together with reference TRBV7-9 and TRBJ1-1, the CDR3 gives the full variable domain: DTGVSQNPRHKITKRGQNVTFRCDPISEHNRLYWYRQTLGQGPEFLTYFQNEAQLEKSRLLSDRFSAERPKGSFSTLEIQRTEQGDSAMYLCASSLERNTEAFFGQGTRLTVV.

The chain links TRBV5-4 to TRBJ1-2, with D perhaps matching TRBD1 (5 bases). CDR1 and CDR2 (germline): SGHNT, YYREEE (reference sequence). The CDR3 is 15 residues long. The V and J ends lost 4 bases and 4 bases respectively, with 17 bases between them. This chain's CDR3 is CASSPKTGTLYGYTF. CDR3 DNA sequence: TGTGCCAGCAGCCCCAAAACCGGGACGCTCTATGGCTACACCTTC. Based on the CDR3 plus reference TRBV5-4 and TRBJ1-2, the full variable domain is ETGVTQSPTHLIKTRGQQVTLRCSSQSGHNTVSWYQQALGQGPQFIFQYYREEENGRGNFPPRFSGLQFPNYSSELNVNALELDDSALYLCASSPKTGTLYGYTFGSGTRLTVV.

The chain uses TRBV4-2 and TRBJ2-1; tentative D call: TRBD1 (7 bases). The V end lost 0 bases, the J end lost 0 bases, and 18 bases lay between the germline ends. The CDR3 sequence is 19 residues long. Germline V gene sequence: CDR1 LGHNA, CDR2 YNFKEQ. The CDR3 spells CASSQDFLEGALSYNEQFF. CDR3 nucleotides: TGTGCCAGCAGCCAAGATTTCTTGGAGGGGGCCCTCTCCTACAATGAGCAGTTCTTC.

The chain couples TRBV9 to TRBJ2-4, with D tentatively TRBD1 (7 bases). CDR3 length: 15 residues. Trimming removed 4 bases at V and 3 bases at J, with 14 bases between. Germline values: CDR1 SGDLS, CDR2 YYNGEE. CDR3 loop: CASSPQGGGKNIQYF. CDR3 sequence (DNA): TGTGCCAGCAGCCCGCAGGGGGGAGGCAAAAACATTCAGTACTTC.

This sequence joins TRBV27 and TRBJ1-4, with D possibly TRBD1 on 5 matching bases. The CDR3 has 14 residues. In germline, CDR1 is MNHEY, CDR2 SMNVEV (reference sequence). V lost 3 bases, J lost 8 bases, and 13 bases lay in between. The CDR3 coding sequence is TGTGCCAGCAGTTTTGGCAGGGAGTCGGAAAAACTGTTTTTT. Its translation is CASSFGRESEKLFF.

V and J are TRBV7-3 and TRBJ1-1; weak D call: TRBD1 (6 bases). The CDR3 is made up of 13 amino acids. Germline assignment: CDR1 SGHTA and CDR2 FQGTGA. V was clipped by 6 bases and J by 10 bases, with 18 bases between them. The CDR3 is CASSPGGFEGAFF. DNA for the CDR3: TGTGCCAGCAGTCCCGGGGGCTTTGAAGGAGCTTTCTTT.

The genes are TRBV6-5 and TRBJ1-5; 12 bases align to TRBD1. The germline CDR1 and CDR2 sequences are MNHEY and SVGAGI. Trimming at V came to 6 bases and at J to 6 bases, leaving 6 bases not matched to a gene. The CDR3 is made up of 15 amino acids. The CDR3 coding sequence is TGTGCCAGCAGCCCCGGGACAGGGGGCGTTCAGCCCCAGCATTTT. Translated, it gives CASSPGTGGVQPQHF.

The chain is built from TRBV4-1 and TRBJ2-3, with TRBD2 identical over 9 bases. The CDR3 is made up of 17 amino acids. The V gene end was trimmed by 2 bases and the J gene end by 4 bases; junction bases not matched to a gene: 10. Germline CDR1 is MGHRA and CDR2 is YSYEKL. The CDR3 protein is CASSQSGGGAGADTQYF. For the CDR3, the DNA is TGCGCCAGCAGCCAATCCGGCGGGGGGGCCGGGGCAGATACGCAGTATTTT.

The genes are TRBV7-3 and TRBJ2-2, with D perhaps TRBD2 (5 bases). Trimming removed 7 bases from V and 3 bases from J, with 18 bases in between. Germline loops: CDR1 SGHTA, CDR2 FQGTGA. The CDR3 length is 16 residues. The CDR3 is CASTLGGSFYTGELFF. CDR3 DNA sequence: TGTGCCAGCACCTTGGGCGGGTCTTTTTACACCGGGGAGCTGTTTTTT.

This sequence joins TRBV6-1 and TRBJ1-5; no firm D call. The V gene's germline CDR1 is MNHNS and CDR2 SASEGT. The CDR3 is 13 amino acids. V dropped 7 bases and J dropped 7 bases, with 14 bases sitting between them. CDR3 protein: CASKPDLRQPQHF. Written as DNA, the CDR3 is TGTGCCAGCAAACCAGATCTCCGGCAGCCCCAGCATTTT.

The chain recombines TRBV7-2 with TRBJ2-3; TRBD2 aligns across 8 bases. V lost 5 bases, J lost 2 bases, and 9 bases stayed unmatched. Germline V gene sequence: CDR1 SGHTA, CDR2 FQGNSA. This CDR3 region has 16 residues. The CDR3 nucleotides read TGTGCCAGCAGCCTTAGCGGGGTTGGGAACACAGATACGCAGTATTTT. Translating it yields CASSLSGVGNTDTQYF.

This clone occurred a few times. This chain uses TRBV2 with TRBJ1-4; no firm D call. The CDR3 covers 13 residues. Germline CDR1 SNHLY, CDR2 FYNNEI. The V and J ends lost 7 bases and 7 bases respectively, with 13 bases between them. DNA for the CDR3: TGTGCCAGCACATGGGCCCTCGGTGAAAAACTGTTTTTT. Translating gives CASTWALGEKLFF.

DNA of the CDR3: TGTGCCAGCAGCCTTGGGAGCTCCTATAATTCACCCCTCCACTTT. Protein sequence: CASSLGSSYNSPLHF. The chain joins TRBV7-6 to TRBJ1-6; no clear D. The ends were cut back, 5 bases at V and 0 bases at J, with 8 bases in the middle. This CDR3 spans 15 amino acids. Germline V gene data show CDR1 as SGHVS and CDR2 as FNYEAQ.

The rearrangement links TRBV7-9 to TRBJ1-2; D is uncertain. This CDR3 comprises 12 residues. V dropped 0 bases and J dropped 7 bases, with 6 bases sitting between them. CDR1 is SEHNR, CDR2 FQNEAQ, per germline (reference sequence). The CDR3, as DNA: TGTGCCAGCAGCTTAGCGGCCGGTGGCTACACCTTC. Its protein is CASSLAAGGYTF.